A selection of T cell receptor beta chains follows, all from one sample in a study of control samples from healthy donors and cancer patients. Assay used: immunoSEQ multiplex PCR; TCRdb lists only in-frame clones, some missing. The sample contains about 140,000 clones, around 92% of which appear only once. The sequenced sample was blood. The receptors shown here come from a man aged 25-40 years in good health. CDR3s include the opening cysteine and the closing phenylalanine or tryptophan. D genes are given only for firm matches. A clone size is listed for some rows: how often the clone was seen (once, few, many), or a class if it is expanded.

D gene	clone size	V gene	J gene	CDR3 DNA	CDR3 protein
NA	few	TRBV5-6	TRBJ2-7	TGTGCCAGCAGCTTGGTCGGGGTTCCTACCGCCTACGAGCAGTACTTC	CASSLVGVPTAYEQYF
TRBD1	NA	TRBV19	TRBJ1-1	TGTGCCAGTAGTTCCGGACAGGGGTACACTGAAGCTTTCTTT	CASSSGQGYTEAFF
NA	NA	TRBV19	TRBJ1-3	TGTGCCAGTAGTACCCCAGGGTTTGGAAACACCATATATTTT	CASSTPGFGNTIYF
NA	NA	TRBV5-1	TRBJ1-4	TGCGCCAGCAGCTTGGTGGGGGGTGCCGAAAAACTGTTTTTT	CASSLVGGAEKLFF
TRBD1	NA	TRBV6-5	TRBJ1-6	TGTGCCAGCAGTTCGGACAGGGGGGAGAATTCACCCCTCCACTTT	CASSSDRGENSPLHF
NA	NA	TRBV15	TRBJ1-1	TGTGCCACCAGCAGAGTGGGGGAGGAGTCAAGTGCTGAAGCTTTCTTT	CATSRVGEESSAEAFF
NA	NA	TRBV24-1	TRBJ2-6	TGTGCCACCAGTGATTTGCCTCTGGACAGCTCTGGGGCCAACGTCCTGACTTTC	CATSDLPLDSSGANVLTF
NA	NA	TRBV18	TRBJ1-1	TGTGCCAGCTCACCAAGTAAGAACACTGAAGCTTTCTTT	CASSPSKNTEAFF
NA	NA	TRBV24-1	TRBJ2-7	TGTGCCACCAGTGATTCCAATTACGAGCAGTACTTC	CATSDSNYEQYF
TRBD2	NA	TRBV10-3	TRBJ2-2	TGTGCCATCAGTGAAACTAGCGGCTCCACCGGGGAGCTGTTTTTT	CAISETSGSTGELFF
TRBD1	few	TRBV5-1	TRBJ2-1	TGCGCCAGCAGCCCGGGCGGGACAGGGCATGAGCAGTTCTTC	CASSPGGTGHEQFF
NA	NA	TRBV6-2/TRBV6-3	TRBJ2-5	TGTGCCAGCAGTTACTCGATGATGTCGGGGGCTATTCAAGAGACCCAGTACTTC	CASSYSMMSGAIQETQYF
TRBD1	once	TRBV28	TRBJ1-4	TGTGCCAGCAGTTTATCGCGGGACAGGGGGCGTGAAAAACTGTTTTTT	CASSLSRDRGREKLFF
TRBD2	once	TRBV19	TRBJ2-7	TGTGCCAGTGGAACTAGCGGGGGGGGTGAGCAGTACTTC	CASGTSGGGEQYF
NA	NA	TRBV30	TRBJ2-7	TGTGCCTGGAGTGTAACCAATTACGAGCAGTACTTC	CAWSVTNYEQYF
NA	NA	TRBV7-9	TRBJ1-2	TGTGCCAGCAGCTTAGACCCCGCCGGGCAGAACTATGGCTACACCTTC	CASSLDPAGQNYGYTF